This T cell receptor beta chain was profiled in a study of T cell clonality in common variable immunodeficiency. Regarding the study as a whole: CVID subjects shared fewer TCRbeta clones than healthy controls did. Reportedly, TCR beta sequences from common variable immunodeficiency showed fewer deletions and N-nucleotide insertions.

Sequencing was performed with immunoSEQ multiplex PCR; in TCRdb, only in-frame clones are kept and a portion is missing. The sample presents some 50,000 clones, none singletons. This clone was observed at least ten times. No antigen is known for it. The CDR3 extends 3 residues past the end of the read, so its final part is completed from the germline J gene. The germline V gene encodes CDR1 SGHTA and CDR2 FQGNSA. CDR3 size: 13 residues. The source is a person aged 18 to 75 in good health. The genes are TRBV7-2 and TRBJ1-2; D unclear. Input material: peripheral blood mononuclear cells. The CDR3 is CASSTSGSEGYTF. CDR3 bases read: TGTGCCAGCAGCACGTCGGGGTCTGAGGGC.